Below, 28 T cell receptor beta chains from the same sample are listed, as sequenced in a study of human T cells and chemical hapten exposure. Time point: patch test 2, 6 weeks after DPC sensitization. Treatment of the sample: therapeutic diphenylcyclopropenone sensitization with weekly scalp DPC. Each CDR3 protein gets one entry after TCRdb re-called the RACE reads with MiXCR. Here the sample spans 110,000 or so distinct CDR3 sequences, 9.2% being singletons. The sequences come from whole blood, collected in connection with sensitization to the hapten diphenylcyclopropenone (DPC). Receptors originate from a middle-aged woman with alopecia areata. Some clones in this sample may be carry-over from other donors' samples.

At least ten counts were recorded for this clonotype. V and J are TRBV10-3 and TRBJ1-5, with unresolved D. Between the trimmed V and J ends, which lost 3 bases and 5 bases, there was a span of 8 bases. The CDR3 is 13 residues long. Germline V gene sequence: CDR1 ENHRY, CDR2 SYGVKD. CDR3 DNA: TGTGCCATCAGTGACTCTCCAGATCAGCCCCAGCATTTT. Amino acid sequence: CAISDSPDQPQHF.

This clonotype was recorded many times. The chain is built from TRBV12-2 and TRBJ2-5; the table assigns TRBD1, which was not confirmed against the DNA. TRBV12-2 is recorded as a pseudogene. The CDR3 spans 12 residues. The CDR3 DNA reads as TGTGCAATGGGGACGTACCAAGAGACCCAGTACTTC. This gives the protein CAMGTYQETQYF.

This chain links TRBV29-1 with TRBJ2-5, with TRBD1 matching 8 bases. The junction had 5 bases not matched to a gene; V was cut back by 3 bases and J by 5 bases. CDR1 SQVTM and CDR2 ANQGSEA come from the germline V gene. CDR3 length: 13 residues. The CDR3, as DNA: TGCAGCGTTGAGGCAGGGGGCTGGGAGACCCAGTACTTC. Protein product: CSVEAGGWETQYF.

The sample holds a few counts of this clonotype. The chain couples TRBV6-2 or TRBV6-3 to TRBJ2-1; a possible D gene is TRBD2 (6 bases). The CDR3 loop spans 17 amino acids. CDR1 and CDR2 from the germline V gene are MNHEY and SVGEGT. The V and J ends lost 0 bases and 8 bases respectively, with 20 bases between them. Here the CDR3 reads CASSYSIGSGGKDEQFF. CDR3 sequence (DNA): TGTGCCAGCAGTTACTCGATAGGGTCCGGGGGTAAGGATGAGCAGTTCTTC.

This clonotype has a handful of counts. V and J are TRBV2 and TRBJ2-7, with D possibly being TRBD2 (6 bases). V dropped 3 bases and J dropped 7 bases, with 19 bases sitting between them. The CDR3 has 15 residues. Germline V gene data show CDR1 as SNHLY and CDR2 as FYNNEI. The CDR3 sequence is CASSEDAWRAGEQYF. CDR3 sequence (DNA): TGTGCCAGCAGTGAGGACGCGTGGAGGGCTGGGGAGCAGTACTTC.

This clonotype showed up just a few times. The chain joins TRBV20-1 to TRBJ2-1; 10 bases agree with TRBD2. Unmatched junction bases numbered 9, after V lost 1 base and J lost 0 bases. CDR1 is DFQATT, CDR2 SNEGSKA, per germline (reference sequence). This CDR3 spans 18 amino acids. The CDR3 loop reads CSARAGSGGQSSYNEQFF. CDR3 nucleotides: TGCAGTGCTAGAGCAGGTAGCGGGGGGCAGAGCTCCTACAATGAGCAGTTCTTC.

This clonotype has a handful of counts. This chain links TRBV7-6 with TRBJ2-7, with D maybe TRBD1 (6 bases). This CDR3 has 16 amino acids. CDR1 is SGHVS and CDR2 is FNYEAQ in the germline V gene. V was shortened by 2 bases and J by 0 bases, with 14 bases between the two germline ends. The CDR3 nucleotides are TGTGCCAGCAGCTTATCCCCCCTGGACAGCTCCTACGAGCAGTACTTC. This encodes CASSLSPLDSSYEQYF. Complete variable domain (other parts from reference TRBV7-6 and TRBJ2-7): GAGVSQSPRYKVTKRGQDVALRCDPISGHVSLYWYRQALGQGPEFLTYFNYEAQQDKSGLPNDRFSAERPEGSISTLTIQRTEQRDSAMYRCASSLSPLDSSYEQYFGPGTRLTVT.

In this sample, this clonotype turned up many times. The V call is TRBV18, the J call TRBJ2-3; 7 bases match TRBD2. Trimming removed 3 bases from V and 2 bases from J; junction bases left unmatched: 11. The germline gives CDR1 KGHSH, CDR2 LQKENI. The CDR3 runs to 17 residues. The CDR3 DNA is TGTGCCAGCTCACCGACTAGCTGGGTTGGGACCACAGATACGCAGTATTTT. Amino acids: CASSPTSWVGTTDTQYF.

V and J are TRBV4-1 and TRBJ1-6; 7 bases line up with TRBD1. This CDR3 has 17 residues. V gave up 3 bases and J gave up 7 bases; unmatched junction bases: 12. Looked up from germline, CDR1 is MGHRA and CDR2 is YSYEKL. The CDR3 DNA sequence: TGCGCCAGCAGCCAGGCCCCCGGACAGGCCCCCAATTCACCCCTCCACTTT. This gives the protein CASSQAPGQAPNSPLHF.

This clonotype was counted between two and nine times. The chain's CDR3 is CASSVDGMNEQYF. CDR3 nucleotide sequence: TGTGCCAGCAGCGTAGATGGTATGAACGAGCAGTACTTC. This sequence joins TRBV9 and TRBJ2-7, with D uncertain. Trimming removed 0 bases from V and 5 bases from J, with 9 bases in between. The CDR3 totals 13 residues. Germline assignment: CDR1 SGDLS and CDR2 YYNGEE. Together with reference TRBV9 and TRBJ2-7, the CDR3 gives the full variable domain: DSGVTQTPKHLITATGQRVTLRCSPRSGDLSVYWYQQSLDQGLQFLIQYYNGEERAKGNILERFSAQQFPDLHSELNLSSLELGDSALYFCASSVDGMNEQYFGPGTRLTVT.

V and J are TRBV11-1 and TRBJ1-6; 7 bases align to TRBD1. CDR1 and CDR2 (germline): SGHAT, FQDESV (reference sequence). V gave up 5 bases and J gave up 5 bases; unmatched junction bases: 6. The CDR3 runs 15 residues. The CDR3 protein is CASSPTGTDNSPLHF. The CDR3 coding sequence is TGTGCCAGCAGCCCTACCGGGACAGATAATTCACCCCTCCACTTT.

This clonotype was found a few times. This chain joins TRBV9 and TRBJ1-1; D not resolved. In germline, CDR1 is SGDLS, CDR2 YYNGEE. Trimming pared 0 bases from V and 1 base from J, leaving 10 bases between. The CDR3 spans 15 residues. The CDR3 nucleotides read TGTGCCAGCAGCGTAGGTGCACAGTGGAACACTGAAGCTTTCTTT. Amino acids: CASSVGAQWNTEAFF.

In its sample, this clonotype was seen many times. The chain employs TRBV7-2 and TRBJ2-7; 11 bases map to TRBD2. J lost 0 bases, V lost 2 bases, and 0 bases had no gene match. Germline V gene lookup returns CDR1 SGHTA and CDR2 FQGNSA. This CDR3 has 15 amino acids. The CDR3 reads CASSLTSGSSYEQYF. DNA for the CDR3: TGTGCCAGCAGCTTAACTAGCGGGAGCTCCTACGAGCAGTACTTC.

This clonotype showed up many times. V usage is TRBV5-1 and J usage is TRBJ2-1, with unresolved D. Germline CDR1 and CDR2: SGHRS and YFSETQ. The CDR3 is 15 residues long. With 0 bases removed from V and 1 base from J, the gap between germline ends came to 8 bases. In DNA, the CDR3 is TGCGCCAGCAGCTTGGCCAGCACTTCCTACAATGAGCAGTTCTTC. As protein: CASSLASTSYNEQFF.

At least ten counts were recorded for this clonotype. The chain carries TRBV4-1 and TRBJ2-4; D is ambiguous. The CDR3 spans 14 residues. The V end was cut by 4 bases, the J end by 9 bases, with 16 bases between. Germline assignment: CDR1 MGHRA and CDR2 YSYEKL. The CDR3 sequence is CASSPIYGWSIQYF. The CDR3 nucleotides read TGCGCCAGCAGCCCAATTTACGGGTGGAGCATTCAGTACTTC.

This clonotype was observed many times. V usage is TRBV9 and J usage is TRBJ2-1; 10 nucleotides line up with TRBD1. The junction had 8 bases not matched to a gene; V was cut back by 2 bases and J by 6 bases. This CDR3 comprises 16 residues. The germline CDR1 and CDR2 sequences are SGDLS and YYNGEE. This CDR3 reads CASSVETGGPTNEQFF. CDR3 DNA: TGTGCCAGCAGCGTTGAGACAGGGGGCCCTACCAATGAGCAGTTCTTC.

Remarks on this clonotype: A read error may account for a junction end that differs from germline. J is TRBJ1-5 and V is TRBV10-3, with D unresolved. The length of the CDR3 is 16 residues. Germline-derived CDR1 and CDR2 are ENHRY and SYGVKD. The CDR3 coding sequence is TGTGCCATCAGTGAGTCGAAGGCAGCTAGTAATCAACCCCAGCATTTT. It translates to CAISESKAASNQPQHF.

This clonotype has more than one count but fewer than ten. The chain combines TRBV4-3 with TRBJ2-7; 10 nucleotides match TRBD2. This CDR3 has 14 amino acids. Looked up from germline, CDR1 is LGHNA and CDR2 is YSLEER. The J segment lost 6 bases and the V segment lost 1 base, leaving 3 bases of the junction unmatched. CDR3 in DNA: TGCGCCAGCAGCCAAGCACTAGCGGGGCCCGAGCAGTACTTC. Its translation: CASSQALAGPEQYF.

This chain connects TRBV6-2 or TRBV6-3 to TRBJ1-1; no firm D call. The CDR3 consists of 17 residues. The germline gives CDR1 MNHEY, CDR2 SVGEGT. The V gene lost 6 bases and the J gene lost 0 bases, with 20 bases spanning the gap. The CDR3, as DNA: TGTGCCAGCAGCAGCACTCGGACTTTCCGCATGAACACTGAAGCTTTCTTT. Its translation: CASSSTRTFRMNTEAFF.

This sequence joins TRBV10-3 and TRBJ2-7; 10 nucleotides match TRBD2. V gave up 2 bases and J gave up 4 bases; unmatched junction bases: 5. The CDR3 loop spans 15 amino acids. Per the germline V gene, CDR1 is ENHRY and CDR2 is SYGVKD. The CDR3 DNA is TGTGCCATCAGTGAGGGTAGCGGGGGGCTGTACGAGCAGTACTTC. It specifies CAISEGSGGLYEQYF.

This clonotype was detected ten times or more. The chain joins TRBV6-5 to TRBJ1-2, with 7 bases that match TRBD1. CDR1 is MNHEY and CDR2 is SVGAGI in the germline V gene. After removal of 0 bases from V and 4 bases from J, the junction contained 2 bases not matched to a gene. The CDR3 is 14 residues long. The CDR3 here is CASSYSDRVYGYTF. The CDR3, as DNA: TGTGCCAGCAGTTACTCAGACAGGGTCTATGGCTACACCTTC.

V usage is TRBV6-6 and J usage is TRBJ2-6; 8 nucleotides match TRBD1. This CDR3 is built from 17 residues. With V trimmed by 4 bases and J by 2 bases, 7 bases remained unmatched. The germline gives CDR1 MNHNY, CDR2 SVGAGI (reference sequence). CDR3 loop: CASSLAGGSPGANVLTF. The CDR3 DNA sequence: TGTGCCAGCAGTTTAGCAGGGGGCTCTCCTGGGGCCAACGTCCTGACTTTC.

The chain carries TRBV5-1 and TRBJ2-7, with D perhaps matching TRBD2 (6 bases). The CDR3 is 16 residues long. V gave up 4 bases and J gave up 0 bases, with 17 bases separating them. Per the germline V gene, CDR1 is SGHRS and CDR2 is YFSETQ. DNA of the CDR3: TGCGCCAGCAGCCGCTCGGAGGGAATTAGCTCCTACGAGCAGTACTTC. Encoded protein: CASSRSEGISSYEQYF.

The CDR3 DNA reads as TGTGCCAGCAGTTATATCAGGGGAATGGATCAGCCCCAGCATTTT. Translating gives CASSYIRGMDQPQHF. The chain is built from TRBV12-3 or TRBV12-4 and TRBJ1-5; weak D call: TRBD1 (6 bases). V was clipped by 4 bases and J by 5 bases, with 15 bases between them. The CDR3 is made up of 15 amino acids.

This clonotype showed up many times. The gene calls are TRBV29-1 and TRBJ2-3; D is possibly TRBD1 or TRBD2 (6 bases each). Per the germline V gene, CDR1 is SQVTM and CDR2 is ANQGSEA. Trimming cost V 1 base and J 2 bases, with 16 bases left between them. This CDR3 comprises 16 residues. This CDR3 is CSVEGGAVRDTDTQYF. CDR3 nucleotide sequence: TGCAGCGTTGAAGGGGGGGCGGTTCGAGACACAGATACGCAGTATTTT.

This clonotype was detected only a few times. CDR3 protein: CASSRTLAAFLSTDTQYF. The CDR3, as DNA: TGTGCCAGCAGCCGAACCCTCGCGGCGTTCCTCAGCACAGATACGCAGTATTTT. The chain has TRBV7-9 and TRBJ2-3; no reliable D call. V was shortened by 5 bases and J by 0 bases, with 21 bases between the two germline ends. The germline V gene has CDR1 SEHNR and CDR2 FQNEAQ (reference sequence). This CDR3 contains 18 residues. Full variable domain (remainder filled in from reference TRBV7-9 and TRBJ2-3): DTGVSQNPRHKITKRGQNVTFRCDPISEHNRLYWYRQTLGQGPEFLTYFQNEAQLEKSRLLSDRFSAERPKGSFSTLEIQRTEQGDSAMYLCASSRTLAAFLSTDTQYFGPGTRLTVL.

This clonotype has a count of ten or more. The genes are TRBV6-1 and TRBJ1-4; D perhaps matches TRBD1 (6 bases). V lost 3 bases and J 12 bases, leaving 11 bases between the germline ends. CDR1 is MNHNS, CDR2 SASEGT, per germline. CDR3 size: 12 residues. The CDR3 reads CASSDTGLQLFF. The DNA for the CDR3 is TGTGCCAGCAGTGACACAGGGTTACAACTGTTTTTT.

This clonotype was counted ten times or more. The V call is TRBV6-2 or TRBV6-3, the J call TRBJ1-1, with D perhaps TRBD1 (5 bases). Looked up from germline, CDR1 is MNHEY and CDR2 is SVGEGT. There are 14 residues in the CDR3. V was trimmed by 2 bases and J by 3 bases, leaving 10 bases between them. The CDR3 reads CASSYRQGHTEAFF. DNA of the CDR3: TGTGCCAGCAGTTACAGGCAGGGTCACACTGAAGCTTTCTTT.